Shown below are 27 T cell receptor beta chains from a single sample sequenced in a study of blood T cell repertoires in COVID-19. Assay used: immunoSEQ multiplex PCR; TCRdb lists only in-frame clones, some missing. The sample has around 230,000 clones, about 80% seen once. The specimen sequenced was peripheral blood. The receptor set was obtained from an elderly woman with acute or convalescent COVID-19.

The V call is TRBV24-1, the J call TRBJ1-5; 7 positions match TRBD1. J was trimmed by 0 bases and V by 10 bases; bases with no gene match: 5. Per germline, CDR1 KGHDR and CDR2 SFDVKD. This CDR3 has 14 amino acids. Written as DNA, the CDR3 is TGTGCCACTCCACAGGGGAATAGCAATCAGCCCCAGCATTTT. Amino acid sequence: CATPQGNSNQPQHF.

The chain links TRBV6-6 to TRBJ1-1; unclear D gene. Germline CDR1 and CDR2: MNHNY and SVGAGI (reference sequence). The CDR3 totals 13 residues. Trimming took 6 bases from V and 4 from J, leaving 12 bases between them. CDR3: CASRSAGLTEAFF. For the CDR3, the DNA is TGTGCCAGCAGGTCTGCAGGACTCACTGAAGCTTTCTTT.

V gene TRBV3-1 (or the pseudogene TRBV3-2) combines with J gene TRBJ1-5, with D perhaps matching TRBD1 (6 bases). The germline V gene encodes CDR1 LGHDT and CDR2 YNNKEL (reference sequence). This CDR3 spans 15 amino acids. The ends were cut back, 1 base at V and 1 base at J, with 8 bases in the middle. Written as DNA, the CDR3 is TGTGCCAGCAGCCAAGGGACAGCAAGCAATCAGCCCCAGCATTTT. This encodes CASSQGTASNQPQHF.

This clone was seen a few times. The chain carries TRBV30 and TRBJ2-1; D is ambiguous. Germline V CDR1 and CDR2: GTSNPN, SVGIG (reference sequence). The CDR3 is made up of 12 amino acids. Trimming pared 2 bases from V and 4 bases from J, leaving 6 bases between. CDR3 sequence (DNA): TGTGCCTGGAGTACAGTATACAATGAGCAGTTCTTC. It is translated as CAWSTVYNEQFF.

V and J are TRBV5-5 and TRBJ2-2; unclear D gene. Trimming shortened V by 0 bases and J by 6 bases, and 9 bases separated the two germline ends. This CDR3 comprises 14 residues. The V gene's germline CDR1 is SGHKS and CDR2 YYEKEE (reference sequence). The CDR3 sequence is CASSLAHGPGELFF. The CDR3 region has the DNA TGTGCCAGCAGCTTGGCGCATGGCCCCGGGGAGCTGTTTTTT.

The CDR3 coding sequence is TGCGCCAGCAGCTTTGGGGGCTCCGAGCAGTACTTC. Translation gives CASSFGGSEQYF. V gene TRBV5-1 combines with J gene TRBJ2-7; D is perhaps TRBD1 (6 bases). Trimming removed 2 bases from V and 6 bases from J, with 9 bases in between. This CDR3 has 12 residues. The V gene's germline CDR1 is SGHRS and CDR2 YFSETQ.

J is TRBJ1-2 and V is TRBV19, with D possibly TRBD1 on 5 matching bases. Deletions cut 6 bases from V and 6 bases from J, with 23 bases between. CDR1 and CDR2 (germline): LNHDA, SQIVND (reference sequence). This CDR3 has 16 residues. CDR3 bases: TGTGCCAGTAGCCGGCCAGGGCAGTCGGCGACGGATGGCTACACCTTC. Protein product: CASSRPGQSATDGYTF.

This clone was seen only a few times. CDR3 sequence: CASSSGSETEAFF. DNA for the CDR3: TGTGCCAGCAGTTCCGGGTCCGAAACTGAAGCTTTCTTT. This chain uses TRBV7-3 with TRBJ1-1; D is ambiguous. The CDR3 is 13 residues long. Germline CDR1 SGHTA, CDR2 FQGTGA. Trimming removed 6 bases from V and 5 bases from J, with 13 bases in between.

This clone was seen once. This chain links TRBV5-1 with TRBJ2-3; 9 bases match TRBD1. V gave up 0 bases and J gave up 6 bases; unmatched junction bases: 5. The CDR3 extends over 15 amino acids. Per the germline V gene, CDR1 is SGHRS and CDR2 is YFSETQ. The CDR3 nucleotides are TGCGCCAGCAGCTTGGGGCAACAGGGGGCGGATACGCAGTATTTT. Its protein product is CASSLGQQGADTQYF.

This clone was detected only once. V usage is TRBV2 and J usage is TRBJ1-4, with TRBD1 matching 12 bases. This CDR3 is built from 14 residues. V was clipped by 6 bases and J by 8 bases; unmatched bases: 4. Germline lookup yields CDR1 SNHLY and CDR2 FYNNEI. The CDR3, as DNA: TGTGCCAGCAGCTCCGGGACAGGGGGCGAAAAACTGTTTTTT. Translated: CASSSGTGGEKLFF.

The gene calls are TRBV27 and TRBJ2-7; 11 bases fit TRBD2. The V and J ends lost 5 bases and 7 bases, in that order; junction bases with no gene match: 10. The CDR3 consists of 15 residues. Germline V gene data show CDR1 as MNHEY and CDR2 as SMNVEV (reference sequence). The chain's CDR3 is CASSPASGGPWEQYF. The CDR3 bases are TGTGCCAGCAGTCCCGCTAGCGGGGGGCCCTGGGAGCAGTACTTC.

The gene calls are TRBV4-2 and TRBJ1-1, with D hard to call. Germline V CDR1 and CDR2: LGHNA, YNFKEQ. The CDR3 sequence is 13 residues long. The V gene lost 0 bases and the J gene lost 5 bases, with 7 bases spanning the gap. CDR3 protein: CASSQDQQTEAFF. The CDR3, as DNA: TGTGCCAGCAGCCAAGATCAACAGACTGAAGCTTTCTTT.

The chain couples TRBV5-1 to TRBJ2-7, with TRBD1 matching over 7 bases. The CDR3 contains 14 residues. J gave up 5 bases and V 4 bases, and 9 bases lay outside the gene matches. CDR1 is SGHRS and CDR2 is YFSETQ in the germline V gene. The CDR3 region has the DNA TGCGCCAGCAGCCGGGACAGCTCTGTGGACGAGCAGTACTTC. It codes for CASSRDSSVDEQYF. Filled out from reference TRBV5-1 and TRBJ2-7, the complete variable domain reads KAGVTQTPRYLIKTRGQQVTLSCSPISGHRSVSWYQQTPGQGLQFLFEYFSETQRNKGNFPGRFSGRQFSNSRSEMNVSTLELGDSALYLCASSRDSSVDEQYFGPGTRLTVT.

The genes are TRBV6-5 and TRBJ1-1, with D maybe TRBD1 (5 bases). Germline V gene sequence: CDR1 MNHEY, CDR2 SVGAGI. This CDR3 spans 13 amino acids. V was trimmed by 10 bases and J by 1 base, leaving 13 bases between them. The CDR3 DNA reads TGTGCCATCCTACGTAGGGGGAACACTGAAGCTTTCTTT. Amino acid sequence: CAILRRGNTEAFF.

V and J are TRBV19 and TRBJ1-2; maybe TRBD1 (5 bases). The CDR3 length is 12 residues. Per the germline V gene, CDR1 is LNHDA and CDR2 is SQIVND (reference sequence). V was clipped by 8 bases and J by 8 bases, with 15 bases between them. The CDR3 is CASAGTAGGYTF. DNA of the CDR3: TGTGCCAGTGCCGGGACCGCGGGGGGCTACACCTTC.

The chain employs TRBV4-1 and TRBJ2-2, with D unclear. The CDR3 length is 16 residues. CDR1 MGHRA and CDR2 YSYEKL come from the germline V gene. The V end lost 3 bases, the J end lost 4 bases, and 15 bases lay between the germline ends. CDR3 residues: CASSQVMSVTTGELFF. CDR3 bases: TGCGCCAGCAGCCAGGTGATGTCAGTCACCACCGGGGAGCTGTTTTTT.

The chain employs TRBV7-6 and TRBJ2-2; perhaps TRBD1 as D (6 bases). Deletions cut 5 bases from V and 5 bases from J, with 18 bases between. CDR3 length: 16 amino acids. From germline, CDR1 is SGHVS and CDR2 FNYEAQ. The CDR3 loop reads CASSPNRVVVTGELFF. The CDR3 DNA sequence: TGTGCCAGCAGCCCAAACAGGGTGGTGGTTACCGGGGAGCTGTTTTTT.

V is TRBV20-1 and J is TRBJ1-5, with D hard to call. The CDR3 contains 13 residues. Germline V gene data show CDR1 as DFQATT and CDR2 as SNEGSKA (reference sequence). V was clipped by 3 bases and J by 6 bases, with 12 bases between them. This CDR3 is CSASGGSGQPQHF. The CDR3 DNA reads as TGCAGTGCTAGTGGAGGCAGCGGTCAGCCCCAGCATTTT.

This clone was seen a handful of times. The chain couples TRBV21-1 to TRBJ1-5; the table's D call of TRBD1 was not tested on the DNA. TRBV21-1 is labeled a pseudogene. The CDR3 totals 14 residues. CDR3 region: CASSKSGVNQPQHF. CDR3 in DNA: TGTGCCAGCAGCAAATCAGGGGTTAATCAGCCCCAGCATTTT.

The V and J genes are TRBV6-5 and TRBJ1-1, with D tentatively TRBD1 (5 bases). V was clipped by 3 bases and J by 1 base, with 15 bases between them. The CDR3 contains 16 residues. Germline-derived CDR1 and CDR2 are MNHEY and SVGAGI. The CDR3 nucleotides read TGTGCCAGCAGTTATTCGGTCAGGGTAAAGAACACTGAAGCTTTCTTT. Amino acids: CASSYSVRVKNTEAFF.

The genes are TRBV18 and TRBJ1-6; no clear D gene. V lost 3 bases to trimming and J lost 7 bases, with 13 bases between them. CDR3 length: 15 amino acids. In germline, CDR1 is KGHSH, CDR2 LQKENI. CDR3 amino acids: CASSPKRQANSPLHF. CDR3 DNA: TGTGCCAGCTCACCGAAAAGGCAGGCGAATTCACCCCTCCACTTT.

The V and J genes are TRBV6-1 and TRBJ1-4, with D maybe TRBD1 (6 bases). The CDR3 has 14 amino acids. Trimming stripped 2 bases from V and 13 bases from J, with 17 bases between. Germline V lookup: CDR1 MNHNS, CDR2 SASEGT. The DNA of the CDR3 is TGTGCCAGCAGTGAAAAAGGGGGTACGCCCAGACTGTTTTTT. It codes for CASSEKGGTPRLFF.

This clone occurred once. The chain has TRBV7-9 and TRBJ2-2; D possibly corresponds to TRBD1 (6 bases). The length of the CDR3 is 15 residues. V shed 5 bases and J shed 1 base, with 11 bases lying between them. Germline-derived CDR1 and CDR2 are SEHNR and FQNEAQ (reference sequence). The CDR3 sequence: CASSALTGNTGELFF. Written as DNA, the CDR3 is TGTGCCAGCAGCGCCTTGACAGGGAACACCGGGGAGCTGTTTTTT.

The rearrangement uses TRBV12-3 or TRBV12-4 and TRBJ1-6, with D perhaps TRBD1 (6 bases). The CDR3 consists of 12 residues. V was pared by 6 bases and J by 8 bases, with 8 bases between. Here the CDR3 reads CASSRTDSPLHF. The CDR3 nucleotides read TGTGCCAGCAGCCGGACAGATTCACCCCTCCACTTT.

CDR3 nucleotides: TGTGCCAGCAGTGAACAGGTGTCTTACGAGCAGTACTTC. Translated: CASSEQVSYEQYF. The chain couples TRBV6-1 to TRBJ2-7; D is unresolved. This CDR3 has 13 amino acids. V gave up 2 bases and J gave up 4 bases, with 9 bases separating them. Germline values: CDR1 MNHNS, CDR2 SASEGT.

This sequence joins TRBV28 and TRBJ1-6; 9 bases align to TRBD1. Germline CDR1 is MDHEN and CDR2 is SYDVKM. The CDR3 length is 13 residues. V dropped 7 bases and J dropped 8; count of bases not matched to a gene: 3. The CDR3 is CASKQGAYSPLHF. The CDR3 nucleotides read TGTGCCAGCAAACAGGGGGCTTATTCACCCCTCCACTTT.

In its sample, this clone was seen a few times. This chain uses TRBV28 with TRBJ2-7; D unresolved. Germline assignment: CDR1 MDHEN and CDR2 SYDVKM. V lost 2 bases and J 0 bases, leaving 11 bases between the germline ends. The CDR3 has 15 amino acids. Written as DNA, the CDR3 is TGTGCCAGCAGTTTAGGGTGGCGAGGCTCCTACGAGCAGTACTTC. Translation gives CASSLGWRGSYEQYF.